The rows below give T cell receptor beta chains drawn from one sample of a study of beta chain features in type 1 diabetes. TCRdb keeps only in-frame clones here, not all; method: immunoSEQ multiplex PCR. The sample has hundreds of thousands of clones, 17% seen once. Sequencing was done on a sample of naive CD4+ T cells from blood. The receptors come from a woman aged 18 to 35 in good health. Each CDR3 is given with its conserved first and last residue. Each record gives: clone size, D gene, J gene, V gene, CDR3 protein, CDR3 DNA. D genes are given only for firm matches. Clone size is given for some rows only: seen once, a few or many times, or a class if the clone is expanded.

size: NA
D: NA
J: TRBJ2-3
V: TRBV10-3
CDR3: CAISEAGSTDTQYF
DNA: TGTGCCATCAGTGAGGCTGGTAGCACAGATACGCAGTATTTT

size: NA
D: NA
J: TRBJ2-1
V: TRBV18
CDR3: CASSPDLGSYNEQFF
DNA: TGTGCCAGCTCACCAGATCTGGGCTCCTACAATGAGCAGTTCTTC

size: few
D: NA
J: TRBJ1-5
V: TRBV27
CDR3: CASSLLSNQPQHF
DNA: TGTGCCAGCAGTTTATTGAGCAATCAGCCCCAGCATTTT

size: few
D: NA
J: TRBJ2-1
V: TRBV11-1
CDR3: CASSGGRAYSYNEQFF
DNA: TGTGCCAGCAGCGGGGGTAGGGCCTACTCCTACAATGAGCAGTTCTTC

size: NA
D: NA
J: TRBJ2-5
V: TRBV28
CDR3: CASSFLSLIETQYF
DNA: TGTGCCAGCAGTTTCCTCAGCCTGATCGAGACCCAGTACTTC

size: few
D: NA
J: TRBJ2-5
V: TRBV15
CDR3: CATSRATTRGGETQYF
DNA: TGTGCCACCAGCAGAGCTACGACTCGGGGAGGAGAGACCCAGTACTTC

size: NA
D: NA
J: TRBJ2-5
V: TRBV2
CDR3: CASSRGAWTQYF
DNA: TGTGCCAGCAGTAGGGGGGCCTGGACCCAGTACTTC

size: few
D: TRBD1
J: TRBJ1-5
V: TRBV6-6
CDR3: CASSYGTGNQPQHF
DNA: TGTGCCAGCAGTTATGGGACAGGCAATCAGCCCCAGCATTTT

size: few
D: TRBD2
J: TRBJ2-1
V: TRBV5-1
CDR3: CASSLSGSSYNEQFF
DNA: TGCGCCAGCAGCTTGAGCGGGAGCTCCTACAATGAGCAGTTCTTC

size: NA
D: TRBD1
J: TRBJ1-1
V: TRBV7-2
CDR3: CASSLGAGGYTEAFF
DNA: TGTGCCAGCAGCCTAGGGGCAGGGGGATACACTGAAGCTTTCTTT

size: few
D: NA
J: TRBJ2-7
V: TRBV11-2
CDR3: CASSRTEMYEQYF
DNA: TGTGCCAGCAGCCGCACGGAGATGTACGAGCAGTACTTC

size: few
D: NA
J: TRBJ1-5
V: TRBV19
CDR3: CASSIQTSGNQPQHF
DNA: TGTGCCAGTAGTATTCAAACGAGCGGCAATCAGCCCCAGCATTTT

size: few
D: NA
J: TRBJ2-2
V: TRBV28
CDR3: CASSSGQNLNTGELFF
DNA: TGTGCCAGCAGTTCAGGACAAAATCTGAACACCGGGGAGCTGTTTTTT

size: NA
D: NA
J: TRBJ2-7
V: TRBV7-2
CDR3: CASSLVGGDEQYF
DNA: TGTGCCAGCAGCTTAGTGGGGGGCGACGAGCAGTACTTC

size: NA
D: TRBD1
J: TRBJ2-5
V: TRBV4-3
CDR3: CASSQRDRDETQYF
DNA: TGCGCCAGCAGCCAACGGGACAGGGATGAGACCCAGTACTTC

size: NA
D: NA
J: TRBJ1-2
V: TRBV4-3
CDR3: CASSQGLGGGYTF
DNA: TGCGCCAGCAGCCAGGGTTTAGGGGGTGGCTACACCTTC

size: few
D: NA
J: TRBJ2-2
V: TRBV7-2
CDR3: CASSLRALGWLTGELFF
DNA: TGTGCCAGCAGCTTACGGGCGTTGGGCTGGCTCACCGGGGAGCTGTTTTTT

size: few
D: NA
J: TRBJ2-6
V: TRBV7-8
CDR3: CASSLRPGTGANVLTF
DNA: TGTGCCAGCAGCTTAAGGCCGGGGACTGGGGCCAACGTCCTGACTTTC

size: NA
D: NA
J: TRBJ2-6
V: TRBV29-1
CDR3: CSVGFWGSGANVLTF
DNA: TGCAGCGTTGGTTTTTGGGGCTCTGGGGCCAACGTCCTGACTTTC

size: once
D: NA
J: TRBJ2-1
V: TRBV7-2
CDR3: CASSSHGTVAYNEQFF
DNA: TGTGCCAGCAGCTCACACGGAACTGTGGCCTACAATGAGCAGTTCTTC

size: NA
D: NA
J: TRBJ2-7
V: TRBV18
CDR3: CASSRGAEYKQYF
DNA: TGTGCCAGCTCACGGGGGGCAGAGTACAAGCAGTACTTC

size: NA
D: TRBD1
J: TRBJ1-2
V: TRBV7-9
CDR3: CASSTGDYGYTF
DNA: TGTGCCAGCAGTACAGGGGACTATGGCTACACCTTC

size: few
D: NA
J: TRBJ1-4
V: TRBV18
CDR3: CASSSIGEKLFF
DNA: TGTGCCAGCTCATCAATCGGCGAAAAACTGTTTTTT

size: NA
D: TRBD2
J: TRBJ2-3
V: TRBV28
CDR3: CASRPPLTSGFRSDTQYF
DNA: TGTGCCAGCCGCCCCCCCTTGACTAGCGGATTTAGGTCAGATACGCAGTATTTT

size: NA
D: TRBD2
J: TRBJ2-7
V: TRBV15
CDR3: CATSRDPGGYEQYF
DNA: TGTGCCACCAGCAGAGATCCGGGGGGCTACGAGCAGTACTTC

size: NA
D: TRBD1
J: TRBJ2-7
V: TRBV19
CDR3: CASSRTGFDEQYF
DNA: TGTGCCAGTAGTAGGACAGGCTTCGACGAGCAGTACTTC

size: few
D: TRBD1
J: TRBJ2-5
V: TRBV7-9
CDR3: CASSFLLTGDLETQYF
DNA: TGTGCCAGCAGCTTCCTATTAACAGGGGACCTAGAGACCCAGTACTTC

size: few
D: NA
J: TRBJ2-1
V: TRBV9
CDR3: CASSVRGDSSYNEQFF
DNA: TGTGCCAGCAGCGTCCGGGGGGACAGCTCCTACAATGAGCAGTTCTTC

size: few
D: NA
J: TRBJ2-5
V: TRBV18
CDR3: CASSPSGGAQETQYF
DNA: TGTGCCAGCTCACCATCTGGAGGCGCACAAGAGACCCAGTACTTC

size: NA
D: TRBD2
J: TRBJ2-1
V: TRBV10-3
CDR3: CAISGGLAGGPRSSPNEQFF
DNA: TGTGCCATCAGTGGGGGACTAGCGGGAGGGCCGAGGAGTTCTCCTAATGAGCAGTTCTTC

size: NA
D: NA
J: TRBJ1-2
V: TRBV11-2
CDR3: CASSFPPGSGYTF
DNA: TGTGCCAGCAGCTTTCCCCCCGGCTCTGGCTACACCTTC

size: NA
D: NA
J: TRBJ2-7
V: TRBV28
CDR3: CASSLGPNYEQYF
DNA: TGTGCCAGCAGCCTAGGACCCAACTACGAGCAGTACTTC

size: few
D: NA
J: TRBJ1-5
V: TRBV7-2
CDR3: CASSLSGVVNQPQHF
DNA: TGTGCCAGCAGCTTATCAGGGGTGGTCAATCAGCCCCAGCATTTT

size: NA
D: NA
J: TRBJ2-1
V: TRBV7-2
CDR3: CASSLERASYNEQFF
DNA: TGTGCCAGCAGCTTAGAACGGGCTTCCTACAATGAGCAGTTCTTC

size: NA
D: TRBD1
J: TRBJ2-7
V: TRBV6-5
CDR3: CASSSATGGVYEQYF
DNA: TGTGCCAGCAGTTCCGCCACAGGGGGCGTGTACGAGCAGTACTTC

size: NA
D: NA
J: TRBJ1-2
V: TRBV27
CDR3: CASRMTGEWYYGYTF
DNA: TGTGCCAGCAGAATGACCGGGGAGTGGTACTATGGCTACACCTTC

size: NA
D: NA
J: TRBJ2-7
V: TRBV18
CDR3: CASSRDAIIGQYF
DNA: TGTGCCAGCTCACGTGACGCCATCATCGGGCAGTACTTC

size: few
D: NA
J: TRBJ2-2
V: TRBV5-1
CDR3: CASKGRHNTGELFF
DNA: TGCGCCAGCAAAGGGAGACATAACACCGGGGAGCTGTTTTTT

size: NA
D: NA
J: TRBJ2-7
V: TRBV19
CDR3: CASSRREGTYEQYF
DNA: TGTGCCAGTAGTAGGAGGGAAGGGACCTACGAGCAGTACTTC

size: few
D: NA
J: TRBJ2-7
V: TRBV5-1
CDR3: CASSLVAGVSGHEQYF
DNA: TGCGCCAGCAGCCTGGTGGCAGGGGTGTCGGGACACGAGCAGTACTTC

size: NA
D: NA
J: TRBJ1-2
V: TRBV4-3
CDR3: CASSQDAFGGAYGYTF
DNA: TGCGCCAGCAGCCAAGATGCGTTCGGGGGCGCCTATGGCTACACCTTC

size: NA
D: NA
J: TRBJ2-7
V: TRBV19
CDR3: CASSIWADSYEQYF
DNA: TGTGCCAGTAGTATTTGGGCGGACTCCTACGAGCAGTACTTC

size: NA
D: NA
J: TRBJ2-7
V: TRBV7-2
CDR3: CASSPSSLGPYEQYF
DNA: TGTGCCAGCAGCCCGTCTTCGTTAGGACCCTACGAGCAGTACTTC

size: once
D: NA
J: TRBJ2-7
V: TRBV28
CDR3: CASSPLGEYSYEQYF
DNA: TGTGCCAGCAGTCCCCTCGGGGAGTACTCCTACGAGCAGTACTTC

size: few
D: NA
J: TRBJ1-3
V: TRBV7-2
CDR3: CASSLVTGSTGNTIYF
DNA: TGTGCCAGCAGCTTAGTCACAGGGTCAACTGGAAACACCATATATTTT

size: NA
D: TRBD2
J: TRBJ2-7
V: TRBV7-2
CDR3: CASSPGGAGAYEQYF
DNA: TGTGCCAGCTCCCCCGGGGGAGCGGGAGCCTACGAGCAGTACTTC